Listed below are T cell receptor beta chains from one sample, sequenced in a study of beta chain features in type 1 diabetes. Libraries were prepared by immunoSEQ multiplex PCR; TCRdb keeps only in-frame clonotypes and omits some of them. The sample lists about 240,000 clones; more than 11% were seen once. The sample was naive CD4+ T cells from blood. All receptors come from a young man with type 1 diabetes. CDR3s include the opening cysteine and the closing phenylalanine or tryptophan. Fields, in order: D gene, clone size, J gene, V gene, CDR3 DNA, CDR3 protein. A D gene is named only where the DNA matches it firmly. A clone size is listed for some rows: how often the clone was seen (once, few, many), or a class if it is expanded.

d_gene: TRBD1; abundance: few; j_gene: TRBJ2-4; v_gene: TRBV18; CDR3nt: TGTGCCAGCTCACCACTTTCGGACAGGATGCTGGTTCAGTACTTC; CDR3aa: CASSPLSDRMLVQYF
d_gene: -; abundance: few; j_gene: TRBJ1-1; v_gene: TRBV7-2; CDR3nt: TGTGCCAGCAGCTTAGATCTGAGGGGGACTGAAGCTTTCTTT; CDR3aa: CASSLDLRGTEAFF
d_gene: TRBD1; abundance: few; j_gene: TRBJ1-2; v_gene: TRBV7-2; CDR3nt: TGTGCCAGCAGCTTCCACAGGGGGGGCGGCTATGGCTACACCTTC; CDR3aa: CASSFHRGGGYGYTF
d_gene: TRBD1; abundance: few; j_gene: TRBJ1-1; v_gene: TRBV2; CDR3nt: TGTGCCAGCAAGCTGGACAGGGGGCTTCGGAACACTGAAGCTTTCTTT; CDR3aa: CASKLDRGLRNTEAFF
d_gene: TRBD1; abundance: -; j_gene: TRBJ2-7; v_gene: TRBV5-4; CDR3nt: TGTGCCAGCAGCCTCCAAGGGACAGATTACGAGCAGTACTTC; CDR3aa: CASSLQGTDYEQYF
d_gene: -; abundance: -; j_gene: TRBJ1-1; v_gene: TRBV6-5; CDR3nt: TGTGCCAGCAGCCCGGGGGACACTGAAGCTTTCTTT; CDR3aa: CASSPGDTEAFF
d_gene: TRBD1; abundance: few; j_gene: TRBJ2-7; v_gene: TRBV2; CDR3nt: TGTGCCCTCATCAAACAGGGGGCGCCTAAAGCCCTCTCCTACGAGCAGTACTTC; CDR3aa: CALIKQGAPKALSYEQYF
d_gene: TRBD2; abundance: -; j_gene: TRBJ2-2; v_gene: TRBV5-4; CDR3nt: TGTGCCAGCAGCCCCCCGCCCCCGGGGATAGCGGGAGCTAGAACCGGGGAGCTGTTTTTT; CDR3aa: CASSPPPPGIAGARTGELFF
d_gene: -; abundance: few; j_gene: TRBJ2-3; v_gene: TRBV25-1; CDR3nt: TGTGCCAGCAGTGACCGAGCGATGATGGCAGATACGCAGTATTTT; CDR3aa: CASSDRAMMADTQYF
d_gene: TRBD2; abundance: -; j_gene: TRBJ2-7; v_gene: TRBV6-1; CDR3nt: TGTGCCAGCAGTGGACTAGCTTACGAGCAGTACTTC; CDR3aa: CASSGLAYEQYF
d_gene: TRBD2; abundance: -; j_gene: TRBJ2-7; v_gene: TRBV29-1; CDR3nt: TGCAGCGTTGCCCGGGGACTACGGAGCCACGAGCAGTACTTC; CDR3aa: CSVARGLRSHEQYF
d_gene: -; abundance: few; j_gene: TRBJ2-3; v_gene: TRBV7-2; CDR3nt: TGTGCCAGCAGTCAAGGTCCGCGGCCAGATACGCAGTATTTT; CDR3aa: CASSQGPRPDTQYF
d_gene: -; abundance: few; j_gene: TRBJ1-2; v_gene: TRBV30; CDR3nt: TGTGCCTGGAGGGACAGCGCCGTCTATGGCTACACCTTC; CDR3aa: CAWRDSAVYGYTF
d_gene: -; abundance: -; j_gene: TRBJ1-4; v_gene: TRBV29-1; CDR3nt: TGCAGCGCCCCGGGACAAAACGAAAAACTGTTTTTT; CDR3aa: CSAPGQNEKLFF
d_gene: -; abundance: -; j_gene: TRBJ2-7; v_gene: TRBV30; CDR3nt: TGTGCCTGGAGTGTCCAGGAGGACTCCTACGAGCAGTACTTC; CDR3aa: CAWSVQEDSYEQYF
d_gene: -; abundance: -; j_gene: TRBJ2-5; v_gene: TRBV29-1; CDR3nt: TGCAGCGTTGCCCCCAGGGGCTCCCAAGAGACCCAGTACTTC; CDR3aa: CSVAPRGSQETQYF
d_gene: TRBD2; abundance: few; j_gene: TRBJ2-5; v_gene: TRBV5-1; CDR3nt: TGCGCCAGCAAATCCGGCTTGGAGGGAGGGGAAGAGACCCAGTACTTC; CDR3aa: CASKSGLEGGEETQYF
d_gene: TRBD2; abundance: -; j_gene: TRBJ2-3; v_gene: TRBV5-1; CDR3nt: TGCGCCAGCAGCTTGGATGGACTAGCGGGATCCACAGATACGCAGTATTTT; CDR3aa: CASSLDGLAGSTDTQYF
d_gene: -; abundance: -; j_gene: TRBJ1-2; v_gene: TRBV30; CDR3nt: TGTGCCTGGACCGAGGGTTATGGCTACACCTTC; CDR3aa: CAWTEGYGYTF
d_gene: TRBD1; abundance: -; j_gene: TRBJ1-1; v_gene: TRBV18; CDR3nt: TGTGCCAGCTCACCTGAATCGACAGGGGGTTTTGGTGAAGCTTTCTTT; CDR3aa: CASSPESTGGFGEAFF